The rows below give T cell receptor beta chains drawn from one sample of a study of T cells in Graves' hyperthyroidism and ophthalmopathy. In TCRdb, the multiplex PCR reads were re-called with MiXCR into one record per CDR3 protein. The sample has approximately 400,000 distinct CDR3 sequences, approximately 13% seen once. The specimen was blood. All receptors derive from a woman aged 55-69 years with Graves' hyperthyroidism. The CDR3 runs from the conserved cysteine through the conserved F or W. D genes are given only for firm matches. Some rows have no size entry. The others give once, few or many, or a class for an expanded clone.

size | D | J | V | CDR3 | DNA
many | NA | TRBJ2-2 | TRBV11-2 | CASSFQGGNTGELFF | TGTGCCAGCAGCTTCCAGGGGGGGAACACCGGGGAGCTGTTTTTT
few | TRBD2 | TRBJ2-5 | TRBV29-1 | CSVRTSRVETQYF | TGCAGCGTGAGGACTAGCCGTGTGGAGACCCAGTACTTC
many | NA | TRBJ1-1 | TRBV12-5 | CASGLVLGARLTEAFF | TGTGCTAGTGGTTTGGTACTCGGGGCTCGGTTGACTGAAGCTTTCTTT
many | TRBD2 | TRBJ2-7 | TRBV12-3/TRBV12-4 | CASSQGLAGVDEQYF | TGTGCCAGCAGTCAAGGACTAGCGGGAGTTGACGAGCAGTACTTC
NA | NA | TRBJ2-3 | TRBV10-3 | CAISPSTDTQYF | TGTGCCATCTCGCCTAGCACAGATACGCAGTATTTT
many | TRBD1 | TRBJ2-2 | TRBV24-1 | CATSERLKRQGPTGELFF | TGTGCCACCAGTGAGCGCCTAAAGAGACAGGGGCCCACCGGGGAGCTGTTTTTT
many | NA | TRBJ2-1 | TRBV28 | CAIVPGGANEQFF | TGTGCCATCGTCCCCGGCGGAGCGAATGAGCAGTTCTTC
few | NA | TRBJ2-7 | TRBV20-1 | CSARDPARPNYEQYF | TGCAGTGCTAGAGATCCTGCTAGGCCCAACTACGAGCAGTACTTC
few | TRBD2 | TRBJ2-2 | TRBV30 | CAWEEAGGPNTGELFF | TGTGCCTGGGAGGAAGCGGGAGGGCCAAATACCGGGGAGCTGTTTTTT
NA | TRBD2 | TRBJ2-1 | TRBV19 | CASSMSGTSGSDEQFF | TGTGCCAGTAGTATGTCGGGGACTAGCGGGAGTGATGAGCAGTTCTTC
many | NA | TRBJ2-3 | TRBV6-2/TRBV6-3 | CASSPRGRDTQYF | TGTGCCAGCAGTCCTAGGGGAAGAGATACGCAGTATTTT
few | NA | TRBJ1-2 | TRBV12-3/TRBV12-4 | CASSFRDGARGYTF | TGTGCCAGCAGTTTTAGGGACGGTGCCCGGGGCTACACCTTC
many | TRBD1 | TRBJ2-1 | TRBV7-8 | CASSRTGGSSYNEQFF | TGTGCCAGCAGCAGAACAGGGGGGAGCTCCTACAATGAGCAGTTCTTC
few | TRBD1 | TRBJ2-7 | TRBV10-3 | CAIRDRGAYEQYF | TGTGCCATCCGGGACAGGGGGGCGTACGAGCAGTACTTC
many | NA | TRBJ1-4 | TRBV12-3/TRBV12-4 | CASSTAATNEKLFF | TGTGCCAGCAGCACAGCTGCAACTAATGAAAAACTGTTTTTT
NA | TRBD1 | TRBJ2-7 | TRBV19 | CASSIAMFGTASYEQYF | TGTGCCAGTAGTATCGCCATGTTCGGGACAGCCTCCTACGAGCAGTACTTC
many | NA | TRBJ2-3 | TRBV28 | CASSTLIVDTQYF | TGTGCCAGCAGTACCCTTATTGTTGATACGCAGTATTTT
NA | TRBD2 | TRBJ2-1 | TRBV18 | CASSWTLAGVYNEQFF | TGTGCCAGCTCGTGGACACTAGCGGGAGTTTACAATGAGCAGTTCTTC
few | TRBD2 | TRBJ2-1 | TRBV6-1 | CASNRLAGGGVNEQFF | TGTGCCAGCAATCGCCTAGCGGGAGGGGGTGTGAATGAGCAGTTCTTC
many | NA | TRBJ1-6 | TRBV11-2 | CASSQRHGYNSPLHF | TGTGCCAGCAGCCAGCGACACGGCTATAATTCACCCCTCCACTTT
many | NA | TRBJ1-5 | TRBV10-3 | CAIRGGVGNQPQHF | TGTGCCATCAGGGGCGGGGTAGGGAATCAGCCCCAGCATTTT
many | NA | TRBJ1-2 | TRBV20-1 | CSARDLRGPNYGYTF | TGCAGTGCTAGAGATCTACGGGGGCCTAACTATGGCTACACCTTC